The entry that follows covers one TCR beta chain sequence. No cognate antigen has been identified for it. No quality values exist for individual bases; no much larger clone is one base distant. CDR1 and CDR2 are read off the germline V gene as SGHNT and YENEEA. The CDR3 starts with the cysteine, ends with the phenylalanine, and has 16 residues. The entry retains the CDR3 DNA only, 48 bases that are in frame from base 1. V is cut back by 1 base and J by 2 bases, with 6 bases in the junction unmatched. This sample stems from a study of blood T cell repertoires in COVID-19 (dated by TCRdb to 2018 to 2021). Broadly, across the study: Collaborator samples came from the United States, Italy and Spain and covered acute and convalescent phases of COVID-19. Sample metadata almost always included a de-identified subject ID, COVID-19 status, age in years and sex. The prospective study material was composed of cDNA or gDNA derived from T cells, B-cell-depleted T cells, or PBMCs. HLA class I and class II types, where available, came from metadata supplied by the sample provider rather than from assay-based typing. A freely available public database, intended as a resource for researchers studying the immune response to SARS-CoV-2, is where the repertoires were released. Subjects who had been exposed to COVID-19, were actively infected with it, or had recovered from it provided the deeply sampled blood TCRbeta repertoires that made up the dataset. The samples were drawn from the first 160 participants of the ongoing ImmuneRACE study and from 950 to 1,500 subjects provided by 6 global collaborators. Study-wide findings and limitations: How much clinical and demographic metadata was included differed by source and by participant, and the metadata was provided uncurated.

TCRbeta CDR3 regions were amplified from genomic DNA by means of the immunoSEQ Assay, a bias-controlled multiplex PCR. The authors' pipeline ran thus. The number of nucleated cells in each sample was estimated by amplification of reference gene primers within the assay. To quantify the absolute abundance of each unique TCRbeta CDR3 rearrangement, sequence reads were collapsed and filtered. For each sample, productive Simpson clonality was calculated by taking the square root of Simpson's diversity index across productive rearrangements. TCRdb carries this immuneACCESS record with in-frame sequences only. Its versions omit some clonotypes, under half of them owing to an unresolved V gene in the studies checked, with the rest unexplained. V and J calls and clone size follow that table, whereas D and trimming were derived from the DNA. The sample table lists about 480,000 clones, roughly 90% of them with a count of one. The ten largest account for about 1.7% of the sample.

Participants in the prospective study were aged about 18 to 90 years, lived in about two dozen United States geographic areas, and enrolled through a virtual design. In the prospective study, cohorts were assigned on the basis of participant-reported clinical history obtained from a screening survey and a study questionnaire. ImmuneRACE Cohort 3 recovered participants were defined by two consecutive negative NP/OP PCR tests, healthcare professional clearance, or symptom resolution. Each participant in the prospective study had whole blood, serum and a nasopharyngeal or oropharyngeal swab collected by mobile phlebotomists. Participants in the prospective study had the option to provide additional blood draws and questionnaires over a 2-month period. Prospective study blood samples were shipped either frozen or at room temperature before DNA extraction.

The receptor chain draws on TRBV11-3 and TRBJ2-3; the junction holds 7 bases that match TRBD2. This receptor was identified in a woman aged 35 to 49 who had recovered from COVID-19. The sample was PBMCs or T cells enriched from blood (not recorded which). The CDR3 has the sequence CASSLARTRATDTQYF. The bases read TGTGCCAGCAGCTTAGCCCGGACTAGGGCCACAGATACGCAGTATTTT.